The present T cell receptor (beta chain) was sequenced within a study of cytomegalovirus exposure and HLA in healthy donors (dated by TCRdb to between 2016 and 2019). Study-wide context: In an earlier analysis of fewer than 750 of the donors, 250 to 300 Gb of sequence data and approximately 120 million unique TCR beta sequences from 150 million to 200 million T cells were reported. Every repertoire in the discovery cohort had been generated on one and the same sequencing platform. Donor age, sex, ethnicity and CMV serostatus were compiled together with the repertoire data. Typing coverage differed by locus: A, B, C, DRB1 and DQB1 were typed in roughly 620-630 donors, DQA1 in roughly 500, DPA1 in around 610, and DPB1 in around 440. The genetic ancestry cluster associated with self-reported Caucasian donors included 80% to 90% of the approximately 430 genotyped donors. A later analysis re-examined previously published TCR beta repertoires from over 500 donors and added high-resolution HLA genotyping to investigate patterns of TCR occurrence. To decide whether each TCR beta V gene segment behaved as functional or pseudogenic, an earlier analysis of some 600 of the donors relied on high-throughput TCR beta sequencing. A later genetic analysis took genome-wide SNP genotypes for about 65% of the 666 donors and used that subset as a discovery cohort. To predict cytomegalovirus infection status, the study combined high-throughput TCR immunosequencing, statistical association of individual TCRs with disease status, and machine learning. HLA typing covered class I and class II loci at four-digit resolution. Across roughly 420 genotyped donors of the cohort, an average of about 200,000 unique TCR beta nucleotide sequences per donor were sequenced, and approximately 17% of those sequences were non-productive. The study aimed to test whether cataloging public T cell receptors could reveal signatures of past pathogen exposure. Rather than using new phenotypic data, the later analysis identified candidate immune exposures from TCR beta sequences and from how often those sequences occurred across donors. Using immunosequencing, the study profiled T cell repertoires from 550 to 750 subjects and related those repertoires to cytomegalovirus serostatus. A separate validation cohort of 100 to 150 different subjects was used in addition to the 666-subject first cohort. An early release that covered about 600 HLA-typed donors contained approximately 300 gigabases of sequencing data and 65 million to 100 million unique TCR sequences. Five DR-DQ haplotypes were treated as single units for association and clustering because of strong linkage in the cohort.

The cohort consisted of 600 to 750 healthy bone marrow donors. All cohort members were sampled while nominally healthy, although unrecorded immune exposures were likely present. The donor tested CMV seronegative and was one of the 352 seronegative cohort members. A peripheral blood sample was provided by each donor, and peripheral blood mononuclear cells were used for TCR beta sequencing. The Qiagen DNeasy Blood Extraction Kit was used to extract genomic DNA from the blood cell samples. With regard to this clone: This receptor's antigen is unknown. Base qualities are not provided; no much larger clone lies one nucleotide away.

The paper's findings and limits, for the study overall: In a later analysis, TCR association rates were found to vary across HLA loci, with the most associated TCRs seen for DRB1 alleles and the fewest for HLA-C alleles. According to the authors, the approach could potentially be generalized to other disease states and immunological phenotypes. The sequencing pipeline was judged likely to have produced a cluster of highly shared sequence variants as a technical artifact. Because counts were too low, seventeen rarely observed V segments, including chromosome 9 orphons, were excluded from the earlier analysis of roughly 580 of the donors. HLA typing was unavailable for some donors at each locus, so association tests used only the typed subset. In this cohort, only TCR beta chains were sequenced, and detectable features were limited by the absence of alpha or paired-chain data. In an earlier analysis of roughly 560 of the donors, most TCR beta V segments were observed in productive rearrangements about 87% or about 30% of the time, broadly matching IMGT annotations. Most TCR sequences were seen in very few donors, while some public TCRs were found in many individuals. Correlated functional status among segregating V segments might be attributable to linkage disequilibrium, but an unknown experimental factor could not be ruled out. In a later genetic analysis, fewer N-insertions in productive TCRs were reported among donors in an Asian-associated ancestry cluster than the roughly 700-donor mean. The presence/absence analyses assumed that sequencing depth was roughly uniform across donors, and that assumption may not be true. A few of the identified cytomegalovirus-associated TCR beta chains were confirmed in vitro to be specific for cytomegalovirus antigens. A later genetic analysis associated a missense DCLRE1C variant with V-gene and J-gene trimming of TCR beta chains, and an independent cohort replicated the association. For the cohort, immune exposure information was limited to CMV serostatus. The classifier was reported to diagnose cytomegalovirus status with high specificity and sensitivity in both the original cohort and the validation cohort. A total of 150 to 200 TCR beta chains were listed by the study as associated with cytomegalovirus. A further reported finding was that TCR beta sequences accurately predicted the HLA-A and HLA-B alleles for most subjects in the first cohort. When HLA alleles, especially DR and DQ, strongly co-occurred, TCR associations were difficult to assign to individual alleles. A later analysis found that HLA-associated TCR beta chains were more clonally expanded and had lower generation probabilities than equally common non-associated chains. The 87-base-pair reads could not distinguish some IMGT-functional V segments, including TRBV6-2 and TRBV6-3, so those segments were excluded. At a false discovery rate of 0.05, a later analysis linked 16,951 TCR beta sequences to specific HLA alleles. Several of the top co-occurrence clusters appeared to be linked to parvovirus B19, influenza, CMV and Epstein-Barr virus, according to a later analysis. According to a later analysis, most CMV-associated TCR beta chains appeared to be HLA-restricted, and the HLA associations seemed to be driven largely by CMV exposure.

Library creation used the immunoSEQ multiplex PCR assay. A mixture of 60 forward primers for TCR Vbeta segments and 13 reverse primers for TCR Jbeta segments was used in the multiplex PCR. The CDR3 region of rearranged TCR beta genes was amplified from genomic DNA by a multiplex PCR assay. Amplified TCR beta libraries were sequenced as 87-base-pair reads on the Illumina HiSeq System. For the original study's pipeline: Across the roughly 670 repertoires, a later analysis counted roughly 77 million unique TCR beta chains, 9 million to 14 million of which were shared by at least two donors. To remove PCR and sequencing errors, raw reads were error-corrected and collapsed into unique sequences using a nearest-neighbor algorithm that merged closely related sequences. Alignment of CDR3 sequences to IMGT reference sequences was used to assign V, D and J gene segments. Each retained sequence needed at least a six-nucleotide match to both a V gene segment and a J gene segment. A rearrangement counted as productive if the CDR3 had no stop codons and remained in frame with V and J, and every other rearrangement counted as non-productive. Following IMGT convention, CDR3 was defined as the stretch from the second conserved V-encoded cysteine up to the conserved J-encoded phenylalanine. The earlier analysis of 500 to 750 of the donors excluded any sequence lacking an unambiguous match to a single V gene segment. An earlier analysis of almost 600 of the donors classified V segments as functional when productive rearrangements were above 56.7% and as segregating when the standard deviation between donors was above 5%. A statistical classification framework was developed to diagnose cytomegalovirus status using the catalog of TCR beta chain sequences. In a later analysis, V and J genes were assigned by comparing TCR nucleotide sequences against IMGT/GENE-DB human TR gene sequences. In a later analysis, CDR3 sequences and most-parsimonious VDJ recombination scenarios were assigned using the TCRdist pipeline. In a later analysis, each TCR beta chain was defined by its CDR3 amino acid sequence together with its V-gene family, and reads lacking a unique V-gene family were excluded. To address suspected cross-contamination and a sequencing artifact, a later analysis removed roughly 580 highly shared, low-generation-probability nucleotide sequences. In a later analysis, a clonal expansion index for each public chain was calculated from normalized within-repertoire ranks of inferred template counts. In a later analysis, generation probabilities were computed with a VDJ recombination model fitted to out-of-frame rearrangements, and the resulting probabilities were checked against IGoR. A later analysis scored TCR-TCR, TCR-HLA and TCR-CMV co-occurrence with hypergeometric tests, applying a repertoire-size bias correction to TCR pairs. A later analysis estimated false discovery rates by permuting HLA or CMV assignments 20 times. In a later analysis, co-occurring TCRs were grouped using DBSCAN, and TCRdist sequence similarity was added for clustering within HLA-allele-positive subsets. For co-occurrence clustering, repertoires with fewer than 30,000 or more than 120,000 public chains were excluded, along with roughly 5 repertoires with anomalous nucleotide sharing. In its TCRdb copy, this immuneACCESS table keeps in-frame sequences only and misses some clones. Where compared with another copy, unresolved V genes explain less than half of these, and the others have no known cause. Clonal size and the V and J genes are those of that table, whereas D and trimming came from the DNA. Counted in this sample were roughly 180,000 clones; 75% of them appeared once. The ten largest clones add up to around 2.4% of the sample.

The CDR3 starts with the cysteine, ends with the phenylalanine, and has 15 residues. Only the CDR3 DNA is retained, 45 bases long and in frame from the first base. Trimming takes 2 bases from V and 2 bases from J, and the germline ends sit 10 bases apart. CDR1 and CDR2 were assigned from the germline V gene as LGHNT and FRNRAP. The sample comprised PBMCs. The clonotype was recovered from a female donor in good health and CMV-seronegative. The chain is assembled from TRBV12-5 and TRBJ2-1; a tentative D match to TRBD1 spans 7 bases. CDR3 protein: CASGLRRGPYNEQFF. The DNA sequence reads TGTGCTAGTGGTTTGAGGAGGGGGCCCTACAATGAGCAGTTCTTC.